This TCR beta chain was identified in a study of a mutant IDH1 vaccine in newly diagnosed glioma. Across the study: It was radiotherapy, temozolomide, or both that patients received previously, with most receiving both.

About this clone: No antigen is known for it.

Some clones are missing from TCRdb's copy, which holds only in-frame ones; the method was immunoSEQ multiplex PCR. The sample holds 50,000 to 70,000 clones, approximately 80% seen once. Documented time point: week 23, last vaccination. Doses comprised 300 ug of mutant IDH1 20-mer peptide each, plus topical imiquimod. The material was PBMCs, obtained from a glioma patient whose treatment included an IDH1 peptide vaccine. The origin of this receptor is a man aged 18 to 30 with glioma.

CDR3 coding DNA: TGCGCCAGCAGCCAAGAGATGAGACAGGGTATCTATGGCTACACCTTC. Residues: CASSQEMRQGIYGYTF. The V gene is TRBV4-3, the J gene TRBJ1-2; TRBD1 agrees at 7 bases. The CDR3 totals 16 residues. Germline CDR1 and CDR2: LGHNA and YSLEER. The junction had 8 bases not matched to a gene; V was cut back by 0 bases and J by 4 bases.